The 25 T cell receptor beta chains below were found in one sample sequenced in a study of blood T cell repertoires in COVID-19. The repertoire was sequenced with immunoSEQ multiplex PCR; TCRdb's copy has only in-frame clones and lacks some. The table has about 300,000 clones, approximately 90% seen once. The sample was peripheral blood. All receptors derive from a woman younger than 45 with COVID-19, enrolled during active disease.

The V gene is TRBV19, the J gene TRBJ2-1, with D possibly TRBD2 on 6 matching bases. V gave up 5 bases and J gave up 6 bases, with 8 bases separating them. Per germline, CDR1 LNHDA and CDR2 SQIVND (reference sequence). The CDR3 totals 12 residues. CDR3 in amino acids: CASSVGGNEQFF. CDR3 bases: TGTGCCAGTAGTGTCGGGGGCAATGAGCAGTTCTTC. The entire variable domain, with the rest obtained from reference TRBV19 and TRBJ2-1, is as follows: DGGITQSPKYLFRKEGQNVTLSCEQNLNHDAMYWYRQDPGQGLRLIYYSQIVNDFQKGDIAEGYSVSREKKESFPLTVTSAQKNPTAFYLCASSVGGNEQFFGPGTRLTVL.

The chain combines TRBV4-1 with TRBJ1-2; 9 bases agree with TRBD1. The CDR3 spans 18 residues. V trimming: 3 bases; J trimming: 3 bases; junction bases outside the gene matches: 14. Germline V gene data show CDR1 as MGHRA and CDR2 as YSYEKL. DNA of the CDR3: TGCGCCAGCAGCCAGTTTCCGGGGGGACAGGGCGTGGACTATGGCTACACCTTC. This sequence encodes CASSQFPGGQGVDYGYTF.

To note about this clone: The sample holds other DNA sequences that translate to the same CDR3. The chain couples TRBV2 to TRBJ2-5, with 9 positions matching TRBD2. CDR1 SNHLY and CDR2 FYNNEI come from the germline V gene. The length of the CDR3 is 14 residues. After removal of 2 bases from V and 5 bases from J, the junction contained 3 bases not matched to a gene. CDR3 residues: CASSESLAGETQYF. In DNA, the CDR3 is TGTGCCAGCAGTGAAAGTCTAGCGGGGGAGACCCAGTACTTC.

The chain joins TRBV3-1 (or the pseudogene TRBV3-2) to TRBJ2-7; tentative D call: TRBD1 (5 bases). The germline V gene encodes CDR1 LGHDT and CDR2 YNNKEL (reference sequence). Trimming shortened V by 6 bases and J by 4 bases, and 13 bases separated the two germline ends. This CDR3 is 13 amino acids long. The CDR3 DNA follows: TGTGCCAGCAGTTTGCCCTCAGGGTACGAGCAGTACTTC. This encodes CASSLPSGYEQYF.

The chain combines TRBV6-5 with TRBJ2-1; 14 positions match TRBD2. CDR1 and CDR2 from the germline V gene are MNHEY and SVGAGI. The trim removed 2 bases at V and 7 bases at J, leaving 4 bases unmatched. The CDR3 runs to 16 residues. Written as DNA, the CDR3 is TGTGCCAGCAGTTACCGACTAGCGGGAGGGTATAATGAGCAGTTCTTC. Encoded protein: CASSYRLAGGYNEQFF.

This sequence joins TRBV4-1 and TRBJ2-1, with 9 nucleotides matching TRBD1. Trimming took 9 bases from V and 10 from J; bases not matched to a gene: 16. This CDR3 region has 15 residues. Germline V CDR1 and CDR2: MGHRA, YSYEKL. CDR3 loop: CASGKGDRESWEQFF. DNA of the CDR3: TGCGCCAGTGGAAAGGGGGACAGGGAATCGTGGGAGCAGTTCTTC.

The V and J genes are TRBV6-6 and TRBJ2-1; TRBD2 aligns across 8 bases. Losses at the gene ends were 7 bases for V and 5 bases for J; bases not matched to a gene: 4. CDR3 length equals 13 residues. Germline V CDR1 and CDR2: MNHNY, SVGAGI (reference sequence). CDR3 nucleotide sequence: TGTGCCAGCAAGGGTAGCGGGAACAATGAGCAGTTCTTC. Encoded protein: CASKGSGNNEQFF.

This rearrangement joins TRBV19 to TRBJ2-1; the D gene is possibly TRBD1 (5 bases). Trimming took off 7 bases at V and 4 bases at J, with 11 bases between the two ends. This CDR3 is 13 amino acids long. Germline V gene sequence: CDR1 LNHDA, CDR2 SQIVND (reference sequence). The CDR3 region is CASKRRQYNEQFF. The CDR3 DNA reads as TGTGCCAGTAAACGCCGACAGTACAATGAGCAGTTCTTC.

This chain connects TRBV5-4 to TRBJ2-2, with 7 bases fitting TRBD2. The CDR3 is 14 residues long. Germline values: CDR1 SGHNT, CDR2 YYREEE (reference sequence). J lost 4 bases, V lost 4 bases, and 4 bases had no gene match. The CDR3 protein is CASSVAGGTGELFF. The CDR3 coding sequence is TGTGCCAGCAGCGTAGCGGGTGGCACCGGGGAGCTGTTTTTT.

The V gene is TRBV11-3, the J gene TRBJ2-7, with 7 bases matching TRBD2. With V trimmed by 5 bases and J by 2 bases, 9 bases remained unmatched. CDR3 size: 15 residues. Germline values: CDR1 SGHNT, CDR2 YENEEA. CDR3 sequence (DNA): TGTGCCAGCAGCCGCCGGGGGGACGGGACCTACGAGCAGTACTTC. It is translated as CASSRRGDGTYEQYF.

This clone was found a few times. The chain is built from TRBV18 and TRBJ1-2; D call uncertain. V dropped 2 bases and J dropped 0 bases, with 7 bases sitting between them. Germline V gives CDR1 KGHSH, CDR2 LQKENI. The CDR3 has 14 residues. For the CDR3, the DNA is TGTGCCAGCTCACCAAGCCTAGCTAACTATGGCTACACCTTC. Translation gives CASSPSLANYGYTF.

CDR3 nucleotides: TGTGCCAGCAGTGAATCACAGGGTCGTACCGGGGAGCTGTTTTTT. Its protein product is CASSESQGRTGELFF. This sequence joins TRBV25-1 and TRBJ2-2; TRBD1 might be the D (6 bases). The length of the CDR3 is 15 residues. Trimming took off 1 base at V and 5 bases at J, with 11 bases between the two ends. Germline CDR1 reads MGHDK; CDR2 reads SYGVNS.

The genes are TRBV27 and TRBJ2-3; no definite D call. With 7 bases removed from V and 5 bases from J, the gap between germline ends came to 31 bases. The CDR3 is 19 residues long. CDR1 and CDR2 from the germline V gene are MNHEY and SMNVEV (reference sequence). CDR3 residues: CASNKLHNQQNRAEDTQYF. The CDR3 DNA sequence: TGTGCCAGCAATAAACTCCACAACCAACAGAACCGAGCTGAAGATACGCAGTATTTT.

CDR3 region: CASSSTSMNTEAFF. CDR3 nucleotide sequence: TGCGCCAGCAGCTCGACATCGATGAACACTGAAGCTTTCTTT. The chain employs TRBV5-1 and TRBJ1-1, with D hard to call. The CDR3 loop spans 14 amino acids. Germline CDR1 is SGHRS and CDR2 is YFSETQ. Trimming shortened V by 3 bases and J by 0 bases, and 9 bases separated the two germline ends.

The chain links TRBV19 to TRBJ1-4; D gene ambiguous. CDR1 and CDR2 from the germline V gene are LNHDA and SQIVND (reference sequence). V lost 1 base to trimming and J lost 8 bases, with 14 bases between them. The CDR3 is 15 residues long. CDR3 region: CASSIVPRLREKLFF. Written as DNA, the CDR3 is TGTGCCAGTAGTATAGTTCCGCGGTTAAGGGAAAAACTGTTTTTT.

V usage is TRBV5-6 and J usage is TRBJ1-5; TRBD1 matches 8 bases. Germline CDR1 and CDR2: SGHDT and YYEEEE. This CDR3 region has 15 residues. With V trimmed by 3 bases and J by 7 bases, 9 bases remained unmatched. The CDR3 nucleotides read TGTGCCAGCAGCTCGAGTGACAGGGGCGGCCAGCCCCAGCATTTT. Its protein product is CASSSSDRGGQPQHF.

The rearrangement uses TRBV28 and TRBJ2-1, with 7 bases matching TRBD2. In germline, CDR1 is MDHEN, CDR2 SYDVKM. This CDR3 contains 15 residues. V dropped 1 base and J dropped 6; count of bases not matched to a gene: 6. The CDR3 sequence: CASSLYTSVTNEQFF. As DNA, the CDR3 is TGTGCCAGCAGTTTATATACTAGCGTAACCAATGAGCAGTTCTTC.

This clone was counted ten times or more. The CDR3 coding sequence is TGTGCCATCAGTGTAGGCGGTGAGCAGTTCTTC. Translating gives CAISVGGEQFF. The rearrangement uses TRBV10-3 and TRBJ2-1; D call uncertain. This CDR3 spans 11 amino acids. The V and J ends lost 4 bases and 9 bases respectively, with 7 bases between them. CDR1 and CDR2 from the germline V gene are ENHRY and SYGVKD.

The gene calls are TRBV25-1 and TRBJ1-2; no clear D gene. Germline V lookup: CDR1 MGHDK, CDR2 SYGVNS. The ends were cut back, 6 bases at V and 5 bases at J, with 7 bases in the middle. The CDR3 totals 11 residues. This CDR3 is CASSDFYGYTF. The CDR3 nucleotides are TGTGCCAGCAGCGACTTTTATGGCTACACCTTC.

This clone showed up just a few times. J is TRBJ1-5 and V is TRBV7-9; 9 nucleotides match TRBD1. The CDR3 has 16 residues. J was trimmed by 1 base and V by 4 bases; bases with no gene match: 5. Germline CDR1 is SEHNR and CDR2 is FQNEAQ (reference sequence). Written as DNA, the CDR3 is TGTGCCAGCAGCTGGGGACAGGGATGGAGCAATCAGCCCCAGCATTTT. This sequence encodes CASSWGQGWSNQPQHF.

The chain recombines TRBV6-6 with TRBJ2-7, with 7 bases matching TRBD2. Germline CDR1 is MNHNY and CDR2 is SVGAGI (reference sequence). The length of the CDR3 is 12 residues. The ends lost 7 bases at V and 7 bases at J; junction bases unmatched: 7. This CDR3 is CASTLGGKEQYF. CDR3 nucleotide sequence: TGTGCCAGCACTTTGGGGGGGAAAGAGCAGTACTTC.

CDR3 amino acids: CASSVGAGEEKLFF. The CDR3 bases are TGTGCCAGCAGCGTAGGGGCAGGGGAAGAAAAACTGTTTTTT. The rearrangement joins TRBV9 to TRBJ1-4; D may be TRBD1 (6 bases). The germline V gene has CDR1 SGDLS and CDR2 YYNGEE. The CDR3 is 14 amino acids. V lost 0 bases and J lost 8, with 11 bases in between.

This clone has only a few counts. The chain employs TRBV6-1 and TRBJ1-5; 8 positions match TRBD1. J gave up 4 bases and V 0 bases, and 8 bases lay outside the gene matches. CDR3 length: 17 residues. Germline assignment: CDR1 MNHNS and CDR2 SASEGT. The CDR3 DNA sequence: TGTGCCAGCAGTGAAGCCAGAGGATGGACAGGGAATCAGCCCCAGCATTTT. It is translated as CASSEARGWTGNQPQHF.

The chain joins TRBV6-6 to TRBJ2-3, with D tentatively TRBD2 (5 bases). The V end lost 2 bases, the J end lost 5 bases, and 5 bases lay between the germline ends. Germline V gene lookup returns CDR1 MNHNY and CDR2 SVGAGI (reference sequence). The length of the CDR3 is 12 residues. Written as DNA, the CDR3 is TGTGCCAGCAGTTACGAGGGAGATACGCAGTATTTT. Its translation is CASSYEGDTQYF.

This sequence joins TRBV14 and TRBJ2-3; no definite D call. This CDR3 spans 13 amino acids. Trimming took off 1 base at V and 5 bases at J, with 7 bases between the two ends. From germline, CDR1 is SGHDN and CDR2 FVKESK. The CDR3 DNA sequence: TGTGCCAGCAGCCAAGGCGGTGTAGATACGCAGTATTTT. Its translation: CASSQGGVDTQYF.